The present T cell receptor (beta chain) was sequenced within a study of T cell responses to AZD1222 COVID-19 vaccine. Profiling relied on immunoSEQ multiplex PCR, and the TCRdb table lists in-frame clones only, not all of them. Of 55,000 to 70,000 clones detected, approximately 89% appear once; the ten largest clones hold 5.5% to 7%. Germline CDR1 SEHNR, CDR2 FQNEAQ (reference sequence). CDR3 size: 19 residues. Trimming took off 5 bases at V and 6 bases at J, with 26 bases between the two ends. The source was peripheral blood, collected 28 days after the second AZD1222 dose. The chain joins TRBV7-9 to TRBJ1-6, with D possibly TRBD1 on 5 matching bases. This receptor was taken from an adult who received the AZD1222 COVID-19 vaccine. The chain's CDR3 is CASSPTLLVTGTRNSPLHF. As DNA, the CDR3 is TGTGCCAGCAGCCCCACTTTGTTGGTGACCGGGACTCGTAATTCACCCCTCCACTTT.